This T cell receptor beta chain was identified during a study of T cells in Graves' hyperthyroidism and ophthalmopathy. Overall study findings and caveats: The blood repertoire included most of the expanded thyroid clonotypes above 0.001.

Regions amplified from RNA transcripts were the TCR beta CDR3 regions. The HTBI primer set served for first-round RT-PCR of the TCR CDR3. TCRdb re-called the multiplex PCR reads with MiXCR, one entry per CDR3 protein. The sample carries 300,000 to 350,000 distinct CDR3 sequences, approximately 18% recorded once. Any patient presenting with uncontrolled infection, other autoimmune disease, pregnancy or lactation was left out. Clinical symptoms, serum thyroxine, TRAb, thyroid ultrasound and orbital computed tomography informed diagnoses. As concerns this clonotype: Its specificity is unknown.

This receptor was obtained from a woman aged 50 to 65 with Graves' hyperthyroidism. Sequenced input: blood.

CDR3 amino acids: CSPLGDTDTQYF. The CDR3, as DNA: TGCAGCCCCTTAGGGGACACAGATACGCAGTATTTT. The chain links TRBV20-1 to TRBJ2-3, with a possible D match to TRBD1 (5 bases). CDR3 length: 12 amino acids. The germline CDR1 and CDR2 sequences are DFQATT and SNEGSKA (reference sequence).